This record covers a single T cell receptor (beta chain). In germline, CDR1 is SGHNT, CDR2 YYREEE (reference sequence). This CDR3 contains 15 residues. Trimming removed 4 bases from V and 1 base from J, with 12 bases in between. Profiled with immunoSEQ multiplex PCR; TCRdb holds only in-frame clones, not every one. The table lists 55,000 to 65,000 clones, around 94% of them singletons. The entry originates in a study of human versus mouse CDR3 diversity and MHC coevolution. Overall study context: Reported immunoSEQ sensitivity was one in 200,000 T cells, with reduced amplification bias. Between roughly 5.5 x 10^6 and 1.6 x 10^7 valid reads came from each sample.

Material for sequencing was naive CD4+ T cells from blood. Stated subset: CD45RO-negative CD62L-positive naive CD4 T cells. The V gene is TRBV5-4, the J gene TRBJ1-5; D gene unclear. The TCR sequence derives from a person aged 55 to 75 in good health. The CDR3 here is CASSLSPRSNQPQHF. DNA for the CDR3: TGTGCCAGCAGCCTTTCACCACGGAGCAATCAGCCCCAGCATTTT.